This T cell receptor (beta chain) was retrieved from a study of cytomegalovirus exposure and HLA in healthy donors. Across the whole study: Tens of millions of unique TCRs from HLA-typed donors were held in an early data release.

Use of 60 Vbeta and 13 Jbeta primers characterized the PCR. Under the authors' procedure: Approximately 11 million of the about 80 million unique TCR beta chains counted in a later analysis were shared. Clones were sequenced by immunoSEQ multiplex PCR, and TCRdb holds only the in-frame ones, with some missing. The DNA gave D and trimming, while V, J and clone size come from that table. The repertoire holds approximately 99,000 clones, with about 81% as singletons. Broader study findings: The classifier reportedly diagnosed cytomegalovirus status with high sensitivity and specificity. Sequencing likely produced, as an artifact, a cluster of highly shared sequence variants.

Remarks on this clone: Its target is unknown.

J gave up 7 bases and V 2 bases, and 3 bases lay outside the gene matches. The CDR3 runs to 13 residues. Germline loops: CDR1 MDHEN, CDR2 SYDVKM. Sequenced sample: PBMCs. This chain links TRBV28 with TRBJ1-2, with 8 bases lining up with TRBD1. This sequence originates from a man between 40 and 49 years old in good health and CMV-seropositive. The CDR3: CASSLAGQAGYTF. The CDR3 DNA sequence: TGTGCCAGCAGTTTAGCGGGACAGGCTGGCTACACCTTC.